The 5 T cell receptor beta chains below were found in one sample sequenced in a study of blood T cell repertoires in COVID-19 (TCRdb year 2020). Preparation of the library involved the immunoSEQ multiplex PCR assay. TCRdb took over this immuneACCESS table, retaining in-frame rearrangements with V and J assigned. Such tables are incomplete; in checked studies, under half of the missing clones stem from an unresolved V gene, and the remainder is unexplained. The sample table shows about 410,000 clones, and under 90% are seen once. Clones ranked in the top ten supply 1.5% to 2% of the sample. What was sequenced was PBMCs or T cells enriched from blood (not recorded which). These receptors were collected from a woman under 40 who had recovered from COVID-19.

V gene TRBV4-2 combines with J gene TRBJ2-5, with 12 bases aligning to TRBD2. Germline values: CDR1 LGHNA, CDR2 YNFKEQ. The CDR3 has 19 residues. V trimming: 0 bases; J trimming: 5 bases; junction bases outside the gene matches: 13. The CDR3 region has the DNA TGTGCCAGCAGCCAAGATTTGCTAGCGGGAGGGCCGGCGCGTGAGACCCAGTACTTC. As protein: CASSQDLLAGGPARETQYF.

The V call is TRBV20-1, the J call TRBJ2-3; D is ambiguous. CDR3 length: 11 residues. CDR1 DFQATT and CDR2 SNEGSKA come from the germline V gene (reference sequence). V dropped 6 bases and J dropped 6 bases, with 10 bases sitting between them. CDR3 in amino acids: CSADSVDTQYF. In DNA, the CDR3 is TGCAGTGCCGACTCTGTGGATACGCAGTATTTT.

V gene TRBV7-9 combines with J gene TRBJ2-7, with D perhaps TRBD2 (5 bases). The V end lost 1 base, the J end lost 1 base, and 8 bases lay between the germline ends. The length of the CDR3 is 14 residues. From germline, CDR1 is SEHNR and CDR2 FQNEAQ (reference sequence). The CDR3 spells CASSLVPGSYEQYF. CDR3 DNA sequence: TGTGCCAGCAGCTTAGTACCGGGATCCTACGAGCAGTACTTC.

The rearrangement uses TRBV30 and TRBJ1-6; D call uncertain. The CDR3 length is 14 residues. Between the trimmed V and J ends, which lost 5 bases and 6 bases, there was a span of 14 bases. Germline CDR1 reads GTSNPN; CDR2 reads SVGIG (reference sequence). The CDR3 bases are TGTGCCTGGGGACCAAGTGGCTTTAATTCACCCCTCCACTTT. It encodes CAWGPSGFNSPLHF.

CDR3 amino acids: CASSFRDRVETQYF. The CDR3 DNA is TGTGCCAGCAGCTTCCGGGACAGGGTAGAGACCCAGTACTTC. J is TRBJ2-5 and V is TRBV7-9; 9 bases are a match to TRBD1. Germline-derived CDR1 and CDR2 are SEHNR and FQNEAQ (reference sequence). The ends lost 3 bases at V and 4 bases at J; junction bases unmatched: 3. The CDR3 covers 14 residues.